In its sample, the clone carrying this TCR beta chain was seen a few times. In the library, unique molecular identifiers were attached to individual cDNA molecules. MiXCR was run by TCRdb on the 5' RACE reads, yielding one entry per CDR3 protein. The sample contains roughly 110,000 distinct CDR3 sequences, around a fifth of which appear only once. The template was total RNA from unfractionated whole blood. The CDR3 is 12 amino acids. Germline V gene lookup returns CDR1 SGHAT and CDR2 FQNNGV. V dropped 1 base and J dropped 8 bases, with 8 bases sitting between them. The data originate from a study of human T cells and chemical hapten exposure.

The chain is built from TRBV11-2 and TRBJ1-1, with D unclear. The sequence was collected from a human donor in good health. CDR3 bases: TGTGCCAGCAGCTTAGGAACGGGGGAAGCTTTCTTT. Translation gives CASSLGTGEAFF.